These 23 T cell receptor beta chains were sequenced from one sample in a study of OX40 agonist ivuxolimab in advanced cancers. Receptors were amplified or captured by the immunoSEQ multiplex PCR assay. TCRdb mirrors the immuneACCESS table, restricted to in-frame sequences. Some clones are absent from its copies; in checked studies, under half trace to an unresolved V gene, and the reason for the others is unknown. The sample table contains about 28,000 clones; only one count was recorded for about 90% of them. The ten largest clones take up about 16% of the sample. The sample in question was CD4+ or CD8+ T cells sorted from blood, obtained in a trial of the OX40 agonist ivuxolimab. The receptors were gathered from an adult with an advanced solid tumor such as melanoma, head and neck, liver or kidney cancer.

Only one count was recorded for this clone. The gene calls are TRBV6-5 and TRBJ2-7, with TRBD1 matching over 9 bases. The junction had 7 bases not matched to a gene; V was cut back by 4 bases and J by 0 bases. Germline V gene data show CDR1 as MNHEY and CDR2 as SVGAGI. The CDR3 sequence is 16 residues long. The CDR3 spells CASSSWTGDDSYEQYF. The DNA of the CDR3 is TGTGCCAGCAGTTCTTGGACAGGGGATGACTCCTACGAGCAGTACTTC.

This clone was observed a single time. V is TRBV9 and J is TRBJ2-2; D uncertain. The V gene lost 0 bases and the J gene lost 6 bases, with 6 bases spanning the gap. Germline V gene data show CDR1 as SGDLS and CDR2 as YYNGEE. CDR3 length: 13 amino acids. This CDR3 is CASSVDVPGELFF. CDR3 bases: TGTGCCAGCAGCGTAGACGTGCCCGGGGAGCTGTTTTTT. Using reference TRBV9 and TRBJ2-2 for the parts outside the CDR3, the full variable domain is DSGVTQTPKHLITATGQRVTLRCSPRSGDLSVYWYQQSLDQGLQFLIQYYNGEERAKGNILERFSAQQFPDLHSELNLSSLELGDSALYFCASSVDVPGELFFGEGSRLTVL.

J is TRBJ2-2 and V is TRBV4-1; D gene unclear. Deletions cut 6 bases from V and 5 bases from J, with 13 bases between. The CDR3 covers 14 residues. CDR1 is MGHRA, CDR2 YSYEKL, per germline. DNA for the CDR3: TGCGCCAGCAGGGCGAGTCCCCAAACCGGGGAGCTGTTTTTT. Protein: CASRASPQTGELFF.

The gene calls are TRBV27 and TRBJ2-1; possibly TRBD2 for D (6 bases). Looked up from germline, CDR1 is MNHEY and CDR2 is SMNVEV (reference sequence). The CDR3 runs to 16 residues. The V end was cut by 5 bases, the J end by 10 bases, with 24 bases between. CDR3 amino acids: CASSEDYLNNMVEQFF. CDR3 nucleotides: TGTGCCAGCAGTGAGGACTACCTTAACAACATGGTGGAGCAGTTCTTC.

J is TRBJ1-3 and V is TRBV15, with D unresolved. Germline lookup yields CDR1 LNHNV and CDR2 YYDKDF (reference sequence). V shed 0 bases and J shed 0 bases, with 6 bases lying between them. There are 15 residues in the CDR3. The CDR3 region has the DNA TGTGCCACCAGCAGAGAAGTGGACTCTGGAAACACCATATATTTT. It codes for CATSREVDSGNTIYF.

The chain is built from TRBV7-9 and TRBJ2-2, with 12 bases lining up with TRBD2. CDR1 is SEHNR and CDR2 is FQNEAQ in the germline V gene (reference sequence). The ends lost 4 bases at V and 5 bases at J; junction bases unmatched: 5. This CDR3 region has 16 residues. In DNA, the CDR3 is TGTGCCAGCAGCTCGACTAGCGGGAGCTTGACCGGGGAGCTGTTTTTT. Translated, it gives CASSSTSGSLTGELFF. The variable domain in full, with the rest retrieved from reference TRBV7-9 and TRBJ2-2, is DTGVSQNPRHKITKRGQNVTFRCDPISEHNRLYWYRQTLGQGPEFLTYFQNEAQLEKSRLLSDRFSAERPKGSFSTLEIQRTEQGDSAMYLCASSSTSGSLTGELFFGEGSRLTVL.

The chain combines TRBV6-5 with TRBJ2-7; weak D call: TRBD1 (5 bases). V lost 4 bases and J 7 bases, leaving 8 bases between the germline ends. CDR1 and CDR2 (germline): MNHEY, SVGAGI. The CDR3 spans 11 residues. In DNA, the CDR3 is TGTGCCAGCAGTTCAGGGATGGAGCAGTACTTC. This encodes CASSSGMEQYF.

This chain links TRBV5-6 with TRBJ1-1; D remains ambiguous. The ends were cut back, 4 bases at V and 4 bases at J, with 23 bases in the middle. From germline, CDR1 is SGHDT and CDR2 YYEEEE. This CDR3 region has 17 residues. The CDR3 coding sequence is TGTGCCAGCAGCCCCACAGCAGGAGGGCCGGGGTTCACTGAAGCTTTCTTT. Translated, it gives CASSPTAGGPGFTEAFF.

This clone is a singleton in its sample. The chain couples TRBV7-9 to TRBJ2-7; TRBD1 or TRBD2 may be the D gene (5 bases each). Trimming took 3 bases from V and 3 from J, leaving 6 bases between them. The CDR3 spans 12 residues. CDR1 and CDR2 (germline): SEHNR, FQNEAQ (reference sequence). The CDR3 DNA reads TGTGCCAGCAGCTTGGGGGTCTACGAGCAGTACTTC. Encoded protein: CASSLGVYEQYF.

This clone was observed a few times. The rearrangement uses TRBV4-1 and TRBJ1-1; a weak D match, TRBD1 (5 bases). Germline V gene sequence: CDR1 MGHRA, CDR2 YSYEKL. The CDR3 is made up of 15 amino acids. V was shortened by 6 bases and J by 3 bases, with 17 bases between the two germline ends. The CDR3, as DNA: TGCGCCAGCAGTAGGAGTTGGGGGACGGACACTGAAGCTTTCTTT. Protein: CASSRSWGTDTEAFF.

The CDR3: CAISDRKFANTGELFF. The CDR3 region has the DNA TGTGCCATCAGTGACAGAAAGTTCGCGAACACCGGGGAGCTGTTTTTT. The chain joins TRBV10-3 to TRBJ2-2; no reliable D call. Trimming removed 3 bases at V and 0 bases at J, with 11 bases between. Germline V gene lookup returns CDR1 ENHRY and CDR2 SYGVKD. The CDR3 is 16 amino acids.

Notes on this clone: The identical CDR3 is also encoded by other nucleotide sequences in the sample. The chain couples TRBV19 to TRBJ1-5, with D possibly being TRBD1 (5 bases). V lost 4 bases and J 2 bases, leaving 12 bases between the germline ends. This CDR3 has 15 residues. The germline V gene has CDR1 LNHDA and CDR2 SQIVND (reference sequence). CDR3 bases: TGTGCCAGTAGTACCTGGGGCCAAGGCAATCAGCCCCAGCATTTT. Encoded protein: CASSTWGQGNQPQHF. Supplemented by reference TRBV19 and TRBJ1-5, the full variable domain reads DGGITQSPKYLFRKEGQNVTLSCEQNLNHDAMYWYRQDPGQGLRLIYYSQIVNDFQKGDIAEGYSVSREKKESFPLTVTSAQKNPTAFYLCASSTWGQGNQPQHFGDGTRLSIL.

The CDR3 here is CASSADGYEQYF. The CDR3 DNA follows: TGTGCCAGCAGCGCCGATGGCTACGAGCAGTACTTC. The chain employs TRBV9 and TRBJ2-7; D is ambiguous. CDR1 is SGDLS and CDR2 is YYNGEE in the germline V gene. Trimming removed 3 bases at V and 3 bases at J, with 7 bases between. The CDR3 extends over 12 amino acids.

CDR3 in amino acids: CSVLAGFSTDTQYF. DNA for the CDR3: TGCAGCGTCCTAGCGGGATTCAGCACAGATACGCAGTATTTT. The chain links TRBV29-1 to TRBJ2-3; TRBD2 aligns across 9 bases. The ends lost 6 bases at V and 0 bases at J; junction bases unmatched: 4. CDR1 and CDR2 from the germline V gene are SQVTM and ANQGSEA. The CDR3 spans 14 residues.

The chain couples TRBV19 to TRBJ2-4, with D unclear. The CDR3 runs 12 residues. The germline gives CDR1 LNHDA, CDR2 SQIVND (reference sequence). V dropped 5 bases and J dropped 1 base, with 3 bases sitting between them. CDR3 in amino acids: CASSLAKNIQYF. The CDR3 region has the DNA TGTGCCAGTAGTTTGGCCAAAAACATTCAGTACTTC. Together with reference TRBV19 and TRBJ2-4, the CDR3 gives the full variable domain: DGGITQSPKYLFRKEGQNVTLSCEQNLNHDAMYWYRQDPGQGLRLIYYSQIVNDFQKGDIAEGYSVSREKKESFPLTVTSAQKNPTAFYLCASSLAKNIQYFGAGTRLSVL.

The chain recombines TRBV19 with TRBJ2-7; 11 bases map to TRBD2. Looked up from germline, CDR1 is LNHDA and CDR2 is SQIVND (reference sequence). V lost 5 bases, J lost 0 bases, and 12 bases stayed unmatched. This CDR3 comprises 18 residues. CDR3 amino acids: CASSVTGLAETSSYEQYF. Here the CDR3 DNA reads TGTGCCAGTAGTGTAACGGGACTAGCGGAGACGAGCTCCTACGAGCAGTACTTC. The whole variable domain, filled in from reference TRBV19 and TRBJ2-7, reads DGGITQSPKYLFRKEGQNVTLSCEQNLNHDAMYWYRQDPGQGLRLIYYSQIVNDFQKGDIAEGYSVSREKKESFPLTVTSAQKNPTAFYLCASSVTGLAETSSYEQYFGPGTRLTVT.

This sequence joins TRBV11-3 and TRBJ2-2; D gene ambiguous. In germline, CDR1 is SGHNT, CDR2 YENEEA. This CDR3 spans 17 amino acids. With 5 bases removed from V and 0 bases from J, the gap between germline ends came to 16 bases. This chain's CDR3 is CASSHSLRLTNTGELFF. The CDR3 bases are TGTGCCAGCAGCCACTCTCTCAGGCTCACGAACACCGGGGAGCTGTTTTTT.

CDR3 nucleotide sequence: TGTGCCAGCAGCTTAACACAGGGGGCCTATGAGCAGTTCTTC. Translated: CASSLTQGAYEQFF. This chain uses TRBV13 with TRBJ2-1; the match to TRBD1 covers 9 bases. The CDR3 extends over 14 amino acids. Germline-derived CDR1 and CDR2 are PRHDT and FYEKMQ (reference sequence). Unmatched junction bases numbered 4, after V lost 2 bases and J lost 8 bases.

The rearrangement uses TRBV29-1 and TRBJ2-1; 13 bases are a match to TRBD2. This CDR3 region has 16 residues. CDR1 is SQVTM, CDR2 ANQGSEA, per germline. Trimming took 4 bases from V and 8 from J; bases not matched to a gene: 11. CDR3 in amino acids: CSVGGLAGRLVDEQFF. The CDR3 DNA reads TGCAGCGTTGGGGGACTAGCGGGACGGCTGGTGGATGAGCAGTTCTTC.

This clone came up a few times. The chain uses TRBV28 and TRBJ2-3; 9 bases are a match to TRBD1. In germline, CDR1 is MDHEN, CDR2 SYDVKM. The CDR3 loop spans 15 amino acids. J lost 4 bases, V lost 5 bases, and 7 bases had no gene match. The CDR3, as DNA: TGTGCCAGCAGTCCTATAGGGACAGGGTCAGATACGCAGTATTTT. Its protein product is CASSPIGTGSDTQYF. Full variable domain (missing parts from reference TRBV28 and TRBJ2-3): DVKVTQSSRYLVKRTGEKVFLECVQDMDHENMFWYRQDPGLGLRLIYFSYDVKMKEKGDIPEGYSVSREKKERFSLILESASTNQTSMYLCASSPIGTGSDTQYFGPGTRLTVL.

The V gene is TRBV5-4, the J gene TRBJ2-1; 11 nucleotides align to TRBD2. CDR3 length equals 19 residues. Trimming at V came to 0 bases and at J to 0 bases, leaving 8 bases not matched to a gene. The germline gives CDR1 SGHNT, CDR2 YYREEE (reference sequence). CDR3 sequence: CASSLAVLAGGHSYNEQFF. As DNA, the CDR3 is TGTGCCAGCAGCTTGGCGGTGCTAGCGGGAGGCCACTCCTACAATGAGCAGTTCTTC. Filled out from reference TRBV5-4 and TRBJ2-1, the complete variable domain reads ETGVTQSPTHLIKTRGQQVTLRCSSQSGHNTVSWYQQALGQGPQFIFQYYREEENGRGNFPPRFSGLQFPNYSSELNVNALELDDSALYLCASSLAVLAGGHSYNEQFFGPGTRLTVL.

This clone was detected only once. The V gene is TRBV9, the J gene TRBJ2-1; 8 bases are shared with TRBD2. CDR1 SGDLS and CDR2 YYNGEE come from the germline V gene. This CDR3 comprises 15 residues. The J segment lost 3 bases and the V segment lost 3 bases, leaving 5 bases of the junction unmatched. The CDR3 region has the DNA TGTGCCAGCAGCGGTAGCGGGAACTTCTACAATGAGCAGTTCTTC. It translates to CASSGSGNFYNEQFF.

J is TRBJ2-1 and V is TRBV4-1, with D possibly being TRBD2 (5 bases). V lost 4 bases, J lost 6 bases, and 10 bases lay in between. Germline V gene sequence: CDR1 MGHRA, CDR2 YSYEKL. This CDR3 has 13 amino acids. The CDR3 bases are TGCGCCAGCAGCCTCTTCGCGGGCAATGAGCAGTTCTTC. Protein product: CASSLFAGNEQFF.